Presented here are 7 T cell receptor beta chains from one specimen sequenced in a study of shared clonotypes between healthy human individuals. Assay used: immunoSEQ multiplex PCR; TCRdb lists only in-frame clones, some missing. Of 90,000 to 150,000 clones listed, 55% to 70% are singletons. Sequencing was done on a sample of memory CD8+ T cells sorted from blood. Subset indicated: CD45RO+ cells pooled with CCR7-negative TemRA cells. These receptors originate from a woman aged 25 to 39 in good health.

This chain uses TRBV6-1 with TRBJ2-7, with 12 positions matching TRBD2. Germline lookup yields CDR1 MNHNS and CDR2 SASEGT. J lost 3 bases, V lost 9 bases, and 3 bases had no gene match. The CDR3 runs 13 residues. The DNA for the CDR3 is TGTGCCAGTCGGACTAGCGGGATCTACGAGCAGTACTTC. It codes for CASRTSGIYEQYF.

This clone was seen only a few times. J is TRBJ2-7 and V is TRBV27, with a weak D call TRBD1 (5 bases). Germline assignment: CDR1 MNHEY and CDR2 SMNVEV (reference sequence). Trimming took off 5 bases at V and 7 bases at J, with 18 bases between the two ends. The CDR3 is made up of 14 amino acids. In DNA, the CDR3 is TGTGCCAGCAGTCTCCTCGCCAGGGTGGGGGAGCAGTACTTC. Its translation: CASSLLARVGEQYF.

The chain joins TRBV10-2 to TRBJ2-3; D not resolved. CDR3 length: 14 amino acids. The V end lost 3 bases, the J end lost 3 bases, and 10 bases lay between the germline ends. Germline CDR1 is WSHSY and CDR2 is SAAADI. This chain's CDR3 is CASSDRKATDTQYF. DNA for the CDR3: TGCGCCAGCAGTGATCGGAAGGCGACAGATACGCAGTATTTT.

CDR3 amino acids: CASRIPKEGILTGELFF. The CDR3 nucleotides are TGTGCCAGCAGGATCCCCAAGGAGGGTATTCTAACCGGGGAGCTGTTTTTT. The genes are TRBV7-2 and TRBJ2-2; D perhaps matches TRBD2 (6 bases). The CDR3 is 17 residues long. Germline V gives CDR1 SGHTA, CDR2 FQGNSA. V lost 6 bases to trimming and J lost 5 bases, with 22 bases between them.

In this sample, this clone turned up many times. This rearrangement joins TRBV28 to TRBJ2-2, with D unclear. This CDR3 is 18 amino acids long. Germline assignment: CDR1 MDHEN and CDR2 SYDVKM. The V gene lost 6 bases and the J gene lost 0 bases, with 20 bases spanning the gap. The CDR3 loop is CASRGRVLGEANTGELFF. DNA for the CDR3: TGTGCCAGCAGAGGACGCGTGCTTGGCGAAGCGAACACCGGGGAGCTGTTTTTT. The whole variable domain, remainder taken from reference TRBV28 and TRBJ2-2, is DVKVTQSSRYLVKRTGEKVFLECVQDMDHENMFWYRQDPGLGLRLIYFSYDVKMKEKGDIPEGYSVSREKKERFSLILESASTNQTSMYLCASRGRVLGEANTGELFFGEGSRLTVL.

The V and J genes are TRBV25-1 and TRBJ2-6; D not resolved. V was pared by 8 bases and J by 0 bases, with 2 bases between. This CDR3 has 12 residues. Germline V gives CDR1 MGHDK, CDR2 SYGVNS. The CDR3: CASGSGANVLTF. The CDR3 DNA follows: TGTGCCAGCGGCTCTGGGGCCAACGTCCTGACTTTC.

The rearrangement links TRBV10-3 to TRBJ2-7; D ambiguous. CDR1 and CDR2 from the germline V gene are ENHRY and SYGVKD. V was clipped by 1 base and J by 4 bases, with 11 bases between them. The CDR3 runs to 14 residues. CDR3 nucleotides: TGTGCCATCAGTGAGTTGTCAGTTCTGTACGAGCAGTACTTC. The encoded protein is CAISELSVLYEQYF.